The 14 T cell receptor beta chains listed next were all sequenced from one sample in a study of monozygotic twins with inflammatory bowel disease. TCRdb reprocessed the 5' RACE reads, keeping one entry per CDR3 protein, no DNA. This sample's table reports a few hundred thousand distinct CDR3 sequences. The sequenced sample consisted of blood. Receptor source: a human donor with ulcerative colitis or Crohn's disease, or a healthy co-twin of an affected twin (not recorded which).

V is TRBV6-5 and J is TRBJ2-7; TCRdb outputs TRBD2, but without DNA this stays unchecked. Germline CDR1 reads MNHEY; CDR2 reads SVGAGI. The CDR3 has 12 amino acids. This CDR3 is CASSLSSGKQYF.

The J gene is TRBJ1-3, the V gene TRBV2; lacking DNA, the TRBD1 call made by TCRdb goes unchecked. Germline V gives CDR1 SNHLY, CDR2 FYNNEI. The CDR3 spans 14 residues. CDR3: CASSDEGSGNTIYF.

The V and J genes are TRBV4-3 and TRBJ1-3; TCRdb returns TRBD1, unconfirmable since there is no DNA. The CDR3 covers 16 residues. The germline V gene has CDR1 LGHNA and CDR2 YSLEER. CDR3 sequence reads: CASSLVATGVGNTIYF.

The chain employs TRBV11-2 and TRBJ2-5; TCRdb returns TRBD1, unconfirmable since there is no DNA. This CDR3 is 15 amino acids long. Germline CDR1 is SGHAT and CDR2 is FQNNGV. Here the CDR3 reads CASSPWTGTAETQYF.

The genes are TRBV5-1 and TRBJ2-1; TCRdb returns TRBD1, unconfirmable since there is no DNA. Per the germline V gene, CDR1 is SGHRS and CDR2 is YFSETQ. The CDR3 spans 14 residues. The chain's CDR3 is CASAPFLTDNEQFF.

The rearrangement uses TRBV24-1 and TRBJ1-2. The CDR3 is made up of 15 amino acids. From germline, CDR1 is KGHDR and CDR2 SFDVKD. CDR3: CATSDPGPRGNGYTF.

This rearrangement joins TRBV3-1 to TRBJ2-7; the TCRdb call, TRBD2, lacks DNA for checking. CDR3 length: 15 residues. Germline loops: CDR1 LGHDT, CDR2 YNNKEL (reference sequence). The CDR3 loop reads CASSQSPGIDYEQYF.

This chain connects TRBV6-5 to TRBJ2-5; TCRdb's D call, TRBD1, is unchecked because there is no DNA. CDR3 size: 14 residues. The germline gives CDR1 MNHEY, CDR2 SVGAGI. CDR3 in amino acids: CASSYSTGLETQYF.

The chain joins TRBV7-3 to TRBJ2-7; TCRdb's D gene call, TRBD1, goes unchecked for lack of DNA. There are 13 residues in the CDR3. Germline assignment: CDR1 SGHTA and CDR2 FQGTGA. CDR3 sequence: CASSNTGRHEQYF.

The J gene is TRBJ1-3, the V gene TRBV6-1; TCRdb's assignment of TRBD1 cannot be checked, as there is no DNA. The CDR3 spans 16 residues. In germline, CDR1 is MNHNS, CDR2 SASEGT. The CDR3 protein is CASSDGTVSSGNTIYF.

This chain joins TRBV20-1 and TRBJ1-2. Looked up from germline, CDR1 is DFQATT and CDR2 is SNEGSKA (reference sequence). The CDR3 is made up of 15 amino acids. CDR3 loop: CSARGAQSPDYGYTF.

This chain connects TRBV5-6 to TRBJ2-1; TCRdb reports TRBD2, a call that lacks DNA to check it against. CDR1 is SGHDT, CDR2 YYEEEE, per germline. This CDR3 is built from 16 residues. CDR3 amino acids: CASSFKSSGGKNEQFF.

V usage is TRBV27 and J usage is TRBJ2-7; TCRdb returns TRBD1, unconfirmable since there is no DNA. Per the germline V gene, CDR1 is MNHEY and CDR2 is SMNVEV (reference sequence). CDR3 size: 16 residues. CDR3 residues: CASRLQGPGPMGEQYF.

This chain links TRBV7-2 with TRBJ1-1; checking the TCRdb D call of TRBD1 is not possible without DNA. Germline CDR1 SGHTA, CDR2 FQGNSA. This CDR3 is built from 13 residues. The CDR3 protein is CASSLGTGGAAFF.